Following are 2 T cell receptor beta chains from one sample sequenced in a study of CD8 T cells in Susac syndrome. Random hexamers primed reverse transcription of roughly 0.45 to 1 ug RNA. TCRdb re-derived calls from the immunoSEQ multiplex PCR reads in MiXCR, one entry per CDR3 protein. The sample contains about 150,000 distinct CDR3 sequences, 95% of which appear only once. The sequenced sample consisted of CD4+ T cells from PBMCs. Every receptor here comes from a human donor with Susac syndrome.

The chain combines TRBV29-1 with TRBJ1-1, with D tentatively TRBD1 (6 bases). The germline V and J ends were trimmed by 6 bases and 5 bases, with 16 bases remaining between them. The CDR3 covers 13 residues. Germline loops: CDR1 SQVTM, CDR2 ANQGSEA. The CDR3 DNA is TGCAGCGTCGGACGTACGGGGGCTACTGAAGCTTTCTTT. This translates into CSVGRTGATEAFF.

The chain carries TRBV2 and TRBJ1-2, with D possibly TRBD1 on 6 matching bases. Trimming pared 6 bases from V and 7 bases from J, leaving 15 bases between. The germline CDR1 and CDR2 sequences are SNHLY and FYNNEI. The CDR3 extends over 13 amino acids. The CDR3 spells CASRTIVTGGYTF. In DNA, the CDR3 is TGTGCCAGCAGGACAATCGTGACAGGTGGCTACACCTTC.